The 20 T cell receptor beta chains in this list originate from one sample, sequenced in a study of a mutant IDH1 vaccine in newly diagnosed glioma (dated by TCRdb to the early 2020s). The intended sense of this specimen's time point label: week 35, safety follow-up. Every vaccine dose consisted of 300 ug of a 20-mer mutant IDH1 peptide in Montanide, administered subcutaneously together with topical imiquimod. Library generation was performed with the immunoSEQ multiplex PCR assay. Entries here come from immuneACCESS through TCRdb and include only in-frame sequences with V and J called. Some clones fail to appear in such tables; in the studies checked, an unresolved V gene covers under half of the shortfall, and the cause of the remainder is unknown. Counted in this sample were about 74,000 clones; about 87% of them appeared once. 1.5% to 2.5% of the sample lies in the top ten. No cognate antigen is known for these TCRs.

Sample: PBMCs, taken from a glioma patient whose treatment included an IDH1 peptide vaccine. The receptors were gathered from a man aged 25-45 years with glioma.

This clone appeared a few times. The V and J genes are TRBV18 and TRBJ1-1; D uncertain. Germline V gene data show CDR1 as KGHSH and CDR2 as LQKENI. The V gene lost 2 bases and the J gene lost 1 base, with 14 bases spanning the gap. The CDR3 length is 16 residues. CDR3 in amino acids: CASSPTLGAGNTEAFF. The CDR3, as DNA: TGTGCCAGCTCACCAACCCTAGGCGCGGGGAACACTGAAGCTTTCTTT.

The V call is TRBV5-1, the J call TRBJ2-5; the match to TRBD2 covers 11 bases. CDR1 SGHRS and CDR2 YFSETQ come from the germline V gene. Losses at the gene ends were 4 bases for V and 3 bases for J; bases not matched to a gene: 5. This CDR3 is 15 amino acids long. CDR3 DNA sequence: TGCGCCAGCAGCCCGGGACTAGCGGAAAAAGAGACCCAGTACTTC. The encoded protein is CASSPGLAEKETQYF.

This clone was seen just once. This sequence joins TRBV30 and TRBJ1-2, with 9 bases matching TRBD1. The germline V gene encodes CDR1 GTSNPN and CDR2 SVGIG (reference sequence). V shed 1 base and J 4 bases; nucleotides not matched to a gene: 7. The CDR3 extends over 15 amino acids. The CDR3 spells CAWSGDRVPFYGYTF. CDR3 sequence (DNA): TGTGCCTGGAGTGGGGACAGGGTCCCCTTCTATGGCTACACCTTC.

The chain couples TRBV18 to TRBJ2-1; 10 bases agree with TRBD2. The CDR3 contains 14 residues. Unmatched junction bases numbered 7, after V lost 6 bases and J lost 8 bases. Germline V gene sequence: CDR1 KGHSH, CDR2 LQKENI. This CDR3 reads CASSPSGSRDEQFF. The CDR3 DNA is TGTGCCAGCTCGCCTAGCGGGAGTAGGGATGAGCAGTTCTTC.

The CDR3 region has the DNA TGTGCCAGCAGCGTGAGCGGGACGTACCAAGAGACCCAGTACTTC. The encoded protein is CASSVSGTYQETQYF. This chain links TRBV9 with TRBJ2-5; the match to TRBD2 covers 7 bases. The CDR3 extends over 15 amino acids. Germline V gene sequence: CDR1 SGDLS, CDR2 YYNGEE. V was clipped by 2 bases and J by 0 bases; unmatched bases: 4.

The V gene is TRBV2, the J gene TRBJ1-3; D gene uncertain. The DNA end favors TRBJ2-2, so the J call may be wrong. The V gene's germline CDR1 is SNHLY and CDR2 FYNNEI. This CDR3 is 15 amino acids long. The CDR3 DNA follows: TGTGCCAGCAGGAAGGGAACATCGAACACCGGGGAGCTGTTTTTT. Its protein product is CASRKGTSNTGELFF.

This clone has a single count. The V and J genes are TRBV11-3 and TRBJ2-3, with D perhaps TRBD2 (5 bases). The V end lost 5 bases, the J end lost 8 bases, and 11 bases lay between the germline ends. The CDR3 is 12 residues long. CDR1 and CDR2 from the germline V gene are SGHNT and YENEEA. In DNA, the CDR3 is TGTGCCAGCAGCCCGGGGAAGGGTACGCAGTATTTT. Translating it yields CASSPGKGTQYF.

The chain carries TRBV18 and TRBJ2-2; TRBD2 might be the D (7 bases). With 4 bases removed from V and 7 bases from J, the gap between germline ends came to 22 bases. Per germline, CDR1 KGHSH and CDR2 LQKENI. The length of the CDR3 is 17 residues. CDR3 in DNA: TGTGCCAGCTCACTAACCCTCGCGGGGGCCTCACACGGGGAGCTGTTTTTT. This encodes CASSLTLAGASHGELFF.

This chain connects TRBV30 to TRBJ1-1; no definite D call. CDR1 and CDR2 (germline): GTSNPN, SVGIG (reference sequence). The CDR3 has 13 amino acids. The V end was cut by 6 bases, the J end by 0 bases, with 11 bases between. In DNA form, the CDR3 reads TGTGCCTGTAAGGGCCCAATGAACACTGAAGCTTTCTTT. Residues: CACKGPMNTEAFF.

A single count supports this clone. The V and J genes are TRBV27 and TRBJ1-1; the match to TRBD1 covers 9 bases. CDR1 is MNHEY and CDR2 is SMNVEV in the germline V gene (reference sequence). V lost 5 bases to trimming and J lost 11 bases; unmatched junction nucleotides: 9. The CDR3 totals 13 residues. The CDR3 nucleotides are TGTGCCAGCAGTACCGTACAGGGGGCATCGGCTTTCTTT. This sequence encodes CASSTVQGASAFF.

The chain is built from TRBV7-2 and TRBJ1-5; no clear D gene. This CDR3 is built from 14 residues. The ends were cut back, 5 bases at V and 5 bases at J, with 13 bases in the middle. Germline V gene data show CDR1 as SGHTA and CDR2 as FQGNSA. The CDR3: CASSQDLGYQPQHF. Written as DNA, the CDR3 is TGTGCCAGCAGCCAGGATCTCGGGTATCAGCCCCAGCATTTT.

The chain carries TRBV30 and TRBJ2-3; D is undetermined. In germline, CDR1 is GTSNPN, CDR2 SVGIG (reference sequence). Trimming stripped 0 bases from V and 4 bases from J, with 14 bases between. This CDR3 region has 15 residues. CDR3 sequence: CAWSVATGRPDTQYF. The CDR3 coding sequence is TGTGCCTGGAGTGTGGCTACTGGGCGGCCAGATACGCAGTATTTT.

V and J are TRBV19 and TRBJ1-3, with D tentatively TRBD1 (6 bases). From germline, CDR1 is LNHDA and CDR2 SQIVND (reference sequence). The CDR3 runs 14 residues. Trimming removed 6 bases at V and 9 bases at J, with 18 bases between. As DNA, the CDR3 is TGTGCCAGTAGCCCACCTAGCCGAGGGGGCACCATATATTTT. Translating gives CASSPPSRGGTIYF. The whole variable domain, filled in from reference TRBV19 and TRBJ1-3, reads DGGITQSPKYLFRKEGQNVTLSCEQNLNHDAMYWYRQDPGQGLRLIYYSQIVNDFQKGDIAEGYSVSREKKESFPLTVTSAQKNPTAFYLCASSPPSRGGTIYFGEGSWLTVV.

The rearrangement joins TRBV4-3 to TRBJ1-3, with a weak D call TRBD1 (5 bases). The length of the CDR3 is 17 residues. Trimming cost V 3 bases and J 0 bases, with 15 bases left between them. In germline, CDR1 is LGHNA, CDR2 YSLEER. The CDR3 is CASSQGGLSSSGNTIYF. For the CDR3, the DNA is TGCGCCAGCAGCCAGGGGGGACTTTCTAGCTCTGGAAACACCATATATTTT.

Here the CDR3 DNA reads TGTGCCAGCGGGGTAGCTGACATCTCAGAGACCCAGTACTTC. It yields the protein CASGVADISETQYF. The chain uses TRBV11-2 and TRBJ2-5, with D uncertain. The V and J ends lost 8 bases and 4 bases respectively, with 17 bases between them. Germline CDR1 reads SGHAT; CDR2 reads FQNNGV. CDR3 size: 14 residues. Variable domain in full (rest from reference TRBV11-2 and TRBJ2-5): EAGVAQSPRYKIIEKRQSVAFWCNPISGHATLYWYQQILGQGPKLLIQFQNNGVVDDSQLPKDRFSAERLKGVDSTLKIQPAKLEDSAVYLCASGVADISETQYFGPGTRLLVL.

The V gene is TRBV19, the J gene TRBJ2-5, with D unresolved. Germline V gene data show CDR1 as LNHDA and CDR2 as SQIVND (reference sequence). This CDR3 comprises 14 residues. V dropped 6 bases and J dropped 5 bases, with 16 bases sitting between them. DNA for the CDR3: TGTGCCAGTAGCCCCACCTTCAGCGCTGAGACCCAGTACTTC. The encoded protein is CASSPTFSAETQYF.

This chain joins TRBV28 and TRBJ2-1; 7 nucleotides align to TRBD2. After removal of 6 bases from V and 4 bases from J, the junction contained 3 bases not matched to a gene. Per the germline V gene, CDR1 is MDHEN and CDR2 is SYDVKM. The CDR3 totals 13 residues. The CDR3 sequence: CASRGGGYNEQFF. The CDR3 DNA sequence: TGTGCCAGCAGGGGCGGGGGTTACAATGAGCAGTTCTTC.

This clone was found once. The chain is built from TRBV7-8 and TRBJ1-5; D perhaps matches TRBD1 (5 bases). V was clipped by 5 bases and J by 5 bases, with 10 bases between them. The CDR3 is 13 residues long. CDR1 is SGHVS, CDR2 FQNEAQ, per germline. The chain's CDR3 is CASSRQPDQPQHF. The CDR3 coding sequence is TGTGCCAGCAGCCGACAGCCTGATCAGCCCCAGCATTTT. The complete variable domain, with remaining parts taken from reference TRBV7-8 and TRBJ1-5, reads GAGVSQSPRYKVAKRGQDVALRCDPISGHVSLFWYQQALGQGPEFLTYFQNEAQLDKSGLPSDRFFAERPEGSVSTLKIQRTQQEDSAVYLCASSRQPDQPQHFGDGTRLSIL.

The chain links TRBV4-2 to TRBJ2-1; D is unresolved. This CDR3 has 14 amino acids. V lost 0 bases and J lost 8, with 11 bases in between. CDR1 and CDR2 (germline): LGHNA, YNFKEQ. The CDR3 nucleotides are TGTGCCAGCAGCCAAGAACCTCGGTTTGATGAGCAGTTCTTC. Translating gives CASSQEPRFDEQFF.

CDR3 in amino acids: CASSSGSFQETQYF. CDR3 sequence (DNA): TGTGCCAGCAGTTCCGGGTCTTTTCAAGAGACCCAGTACTTC. This sequence joins TRBV7-3 and TRBJ2-5; D remains ambiguous. This CDR3 spans 14 amino acids. V was pared by 6 bases and J by 2 bases, with 13 bases between. From germline, CDR1 is SGHTA and CDR2 FQGTGA.